The 20 T cell receptor beta chains given below trace back to one sample, sequenced in a study of identical twins. MiXCR, run by TCRdb on the 5' RACE reads, gives a single entry per CDR3 protein. The table lists about 280,000 distinct CDR3 sequences, about 8.3% of them singletons. These sequences were also reported in another study, on yellow fever vaccine responses in identical twins.

Sequencing was performed on memory (CD45RO+) T cells sorted from blood. These receptors came from a woman aged 18-29 years in good health.

This clonotype was picked up a small number of times. The gene calls are TRBV27 and TRBJ2-2; D not resolved. The germline gives CDR1 MNHEY, CDR2 SMNVEV (reference sequence). The germline V and J ends were trimmed by 5 bases and 5 bases, with 12 bases remaining between them. There are 14 residues in the CDR3. The CDR3 region is CASSPTQSTGELFF. CDR3 DNA sequence: TGTGCCAGCAGTCCTACACAGTCGACCGGGGAGCTGTTTTTT.

This clonotype was seen more than once but under ten times. CDR3 in amino acids: CASRTGFQPQHF. The CDR3 DNA reads as TGTGCCAGCAGGACAGGATTTCAGCCCCAGCATTTT. The rearrangement links TRBV19 to TRBJ1-5; 7 nucleotides match TRBD1. With 9 bases clipped from V and 6 bases from J, the junction kept 5 bases outside the gene matches. CDR1 and CDR2 (germline): LNHDA, SQIVND (reference sequence). This CDR3 is built from 12 residues.

This clonotype was seen a handful of times. The gene calls are TRBV7-9 and TRBJ2-7; no firm D call. V shed 5 bases and J shed 7 bases, with 9 bases lying between them. Germline V lookup: CDR1 SEHNR, CDR2 FQNEAQ (reference sequence). The CDR3 extends over 11 amino acids. CDR3 nucleotide sequence: TGTGCCAGCAGCCTTTTAAAAGAGCAGTACTTC. The encoded protein is CASSLLKEQYF.

This clonotype was observed a few times. This chain uses TRBV6-2 or TRBV6-3 with TRBJ1-5, with D possibly matching TRBD1 (5 bases). Between the trimmed V and J ends, which lost 3 bases and 4 bases, there was a span of 28 bases. CDR3 size: 20 residues. Germline values: CDR1 MNHEY, CDR2 SVGEGT. This chain's CDR3 is CASSYRSRLGTTWGNQPQHF. In DNA form, the CDR3 reads TGTGCCAGCAGTTATAGGTCGCGTCTGGGGACTACTTGGGGGAATCAGCCCCAGCATTTT.

This clonotype was recorded a few times. V usage is TRBV4-1 and J usage is TRBJ2-7; possible D gene TRBD1, 7 bases. Germline lookup yields CDR1 MGHRA and CDR2 YSYEKL. This CDR3 comprises 13 residues. V was clipped by 4 bases and J by 5 bases, with 12 bases between them. Written as DNA, the CDR3 is TGCGCCAGCAGCCTGGGACAGCGGGACGAGCAGTACTTC. Its translation is CASSLGQRDEQYF.

This clonotype was counted only a few times. The rearrangement uses TRBV2 and TRBJ2-1; 8 bases fit TRBD1. Germline V gives CDR1 SNHLY, CDR2 FYNNEI. The CDR3 extends over 13 amino acids. The J segment lost 7 bases and the V segment lost 4 bases, leaving 3 bases of the junction unmatched. CDR3 nucleotide sequence: TGTGCCAGCAGTGGGACAGGGCGGAATGAGCAGTTCTTC. Translated: CASSGTGRNEQFF.

The chain employs TRBV4-1 and TRBJ2-5; 9 bases are shared with TRBD2. The junction had 10 bases not matched to a gene; V was cut back by 1 base and J by 7 bases. The CDR3 runs to 16 residues. Germline values: CDR1 MGHRA, CDR2 YSYEKL. The CDR3: CASSQAAGGPEGTQYF. DNA for the CDR3: TGCGCCAGCAGCCAAGCTGCGGGAGGGCCGGAGGGGACCCAGTACTTC.

This chain connects TRBV2 to TRBJ2-7, with D possibly TRBD1 on 6 matching bases. This CDR3 spans 12 amino acids. V lost 1 base to trimming and J lost 6 bases, with 7 bases between them. The germline CDR1 and CDR2 sequences are SNHLY and FYNNEI. The CDR3 sequence is CASSEGGPEQYV. CDR3 bases: TGTGCCAGCAGTGAAGGGGGGCCCGAGCAGTACGTC.

This clonotype was counted at least ten times. The J gene is TRBJ1-6, the V gene TRBV28; 8 bases are shared with TRBD1. The germline V gene has CDR1 MDHEN and CDR2 SYDVKM. CDR3 length: 18 residues. V lost 7 bases and J lost 6; bases outside the gene matches: 17. The CDR3 sequence is CASKTRGRGGQRNSPLHF. The CDR3 coding sequence is TGTGCCAGCAAAACCAGGGGGCGGGGGGGACAGCGTAATTCACCCCTCCACTTT.

This clonotype was counted many times. This sequence joins TRBV5-1 and TRBJ1-5, with 7 nucleotides matching TRBD1. The length of the CDR3 is 11 residues. The V segment lost 4 bases and the J segment 13 bases; nucleotides outside the gene matches: 5. CDR1 and CDR2 from the germline V gene are SGHRS and YFSETQ. CDR3 protein: CASSNGQDQHF. DNA for the CDR3: TGCGCCAGCAGCAACGGACAGGATCAGCATTTT.

This clonotype was seen ten or more times. The chain has TRBV7-9 and TRBJ2-3; D not certain. Looked up from germline, CDR1 is SEHNR and CDR2 is FQNEAQ (reference sequence). There are 16 residues in the CDR3. V was shortened by 5 bases and J by 1 base, with 16 bases between the two germline ends. CDR3: CASSLQLEARTDTQYF. The CDR3 nucleotides read TGTGCCAGCAGCCTCCAGCTTGAGGCCCGCACAGATACGCAGTATTTT.

The chain employs TRBV2 and TRBJ2-1, with 9 bases identical to TRBD2. The J segment lost 0 bases and the V segment lost 4 bases, leaving 13 bases of the junction unmatched. Germline V gene lookup returns CDR1 SNHLY and CDR2 FYNNEI. This CDR3 spans 19 amino acids. CDR3 sequence reads: CASSVPSAGGLGSYNEQFF. The CDR3 DNA reads as TGTGCCAGCAGTGTGCCATCAGCGGGGGGCCTGGGCTCCTACAATGAGCAGTTCTTC.

This clonotype was detected ten times or more. The CDR3 protein is CSVITGSDTEAFF. CDR3 in DNA: TGCAGTGTCATCACCGGGAGTGACACTGAAGCTTTCTTT. This chain links TRBV20-1 with TRBJ1-1, with unresolved D. V dropped 7 bases and J dropped 3 bases, with 15 bases sitting between them. The CDR3 sequence is 13 residues long. From germline, CDR1 is DFQATT and CDR2 SNEGSKA (reference sequence).

This clonotype was seen only a few times. The genes are TRBV7-1 and TRBJ2-3; TRBD2 matches 8 bases. Being an ORF, TRBV7-1 has a function that is uncertain. The CDR3 has 22 amino acids. The V and J ends lost 3 bases and 0 bases, in that order; junction bases with no gene match: 23. The CDR3 DNA is TGTGCCAGCAGCTCTTTAACGAAGACCGGGACTAGAAGTCGATTTAGCACAGATACGCAGTATTTT. Translation gives CASSSLTKTGTRSRFSTDTQYF.

The chain joins TRBV20-1 to TRBJ2-1; 9 nucleotides agree with TRBD2. The germline V gene has CDR1 DFQATT and CDR2 SNEGSKA (reference sequence). This CDR3 comprises 11 residues. Trimming took 6 bases from V and 16 from J; bases not matched to a gene: 10. DNA for the CDR3: TGCAGTGCCTATAGCGGGAGACGTAAATTCTTC. Translated, it gives CSAYSGRRKFF.

This clonotype was observed a handful of times. The genes are TRBV7-6 and TRBJ2-1, with TRBD2 matching 7 bases. The CDR3 is made up of 16 amino acids. CDR1 is SGHVS, CDR2 FNYEAQ, per germline. Unmatched junction bases numbered 7, after V lost 2 bases and J lost 3 bases. The CDR3 spells CASSLSSSGFYNEQFF. The DNA for the CDR3 is TGTGCCAGCAGCTTATCGTCTAGCGGCTTCTACAATGAGCAGTTCTTC.

The rearrangement uses TRBV12-5 and TRBJ2-1; TRBD1 matches at 7 bases. Germline CDR1 and CDR2: LGHNT and FRNRAP. CDR3 length: 12 amino acids. V lost 8 bases to trimming and J lost 7 bases; unmatched junction nucleotides: 5. The CDR3 DNA is TGTGCTAGTCAGGGGGATTCGAATGAGCAGTTCTTC. Amino acid sequence: CASQGDSNEQFF.

This chain links TRBV5-1 with TRBJ2-5; D perhaps matches TRBD1 (6 bases). V was shortened by 0 bases and J by 0 bases, with 12 bases between the two germline ends. The CDR3 has 16 residues. CDR1 is SGHRS and CDR2 is YFSETQ in the germline V gene. The CDR3 is CASSLVGTFYQETQYF. The DNA for the CDR3 is TGCGCCAGCAGCTTGGTCGGGACATTCTACCAAGAGACCCAGTACTTC.

Many counts were recorded for this clonotype. The chain carries TRBV14 and TRBJ1-6; the D is unclear. The CDR3 sequence is 13 residues long. Germline CDR1 reads SGHDN; CDR2 reads FVKESK. V was trimmed by 1 base and J by 7 bases, leaving 5 bases between them. Written as DNA, the CDR3 is TGTGCCAGCAGCCAAGGGCAGAATTCACCCCTCCACTTT. Translation: CASSQGQNSPLHF.

The V gene is TRBV7-8, the J gene TRBJ1-1; D is ambiguous. V shed 4 bases and J shed 1 base, with 10 bases lying between them. The V gene's germline CDR1 is SGHVS and CDR2 FQNEAQ. This CDR3 contains 14 residues. This CDR3 reads CASSYDTENTEAFF. The CDR3 region has the DNA TGTGCCAGCAGCTACGACACGGAGAACACTGAAGCTTTCTTT.